This entry describes one T cell receptor beta chain. Its antigen is not identified. Germline and junction disagree at one end, which may indicate a read error. The data originate from a study of blood T cells in healthy people across ages. Study-wide findings and caveats: Those diversity estimates obtained from one million T cells were thought to be underestimates. Observed TCR beta diversity showed a strong correlation with the percentage of naive T cells as measured by flow cytometry. Fewer expanded clones and more diversity marked long-lived versus aged donors.

The CDR3 contains 15 residues. With a J-beta primer mix and a sample-barcoded 5' primer, a second PCR ran about 6 to 11 cycles. Unique molecular identifiers of 12 random nucleotides labeled each cDNA. TCRdb recomputed calls from the 5' RACE reads with MiXCR, one row per CDR3 protein. The profile covers more than 650,000 distinct CDR3 sequences, with over 20% appearing a single time and 22% taken by the ten largest. The rearrangement links TRBV12-3 or TRBV12-4 to TRBJ2-5; D not certain. This clonotype was sampled from a man aged 65 to 79 in good health. Source material: blood. The CDR3 loop is CAGSFRAVPQETQYF. The CDR3 region has the DNA TGTGCCGGCAGTTTTAGGGCGGTCCCACAAGAGACCCAGTACTTC.